The next 27 T cell receptor beta chains were all read from a single sample in a study of Graves' ophthalmopathy and Graves' hyperthyroidism. TCR beta CDR3 amplification used RNA transcripts. Second-round multiplex PCR followed a first-round RT-PCR using HTBI primers. TCRdb used MiXCR to reprocess the multiplex PCR reads, holding one entry per CDR3 protein. This sample has 580,000 or so distinct CDR3 sequences, with 35% to 40% found just once. Input material: peripheral blood or thyroid tissue (not recorded which). These receptor sequences come from an adult man with Graves' hyperthyroidism.

This sequence joins TRBV2 and TRBJ1-1; 7 bases line up with TRBD1. V shed 6 bases and J 5 bases; nucleotides not matched to a gene: 6. The CDR3 loop spans 13 amino acids. Looked up from germline, CDR1 is SNHLY and CDR2 is FYNNEI. The CDR3 reads CASRKDRTTEAFF. The CDR3 DNA reads TGTGCCAGCAGAAAGGACAGGACAACTGAAGCTTTCTTT.

Many counts were recorded for this clonotype. The V call is TRBV6-1, the J call TRBJ1-1, with no clear D. CDR3 length: 14 amino acids. Germline CDR1 reads MNHNS; CDR2 reads SASEGT. Between the trimmed V and J ends, which lost 4 bases and 8 bases, there was a span of 17 bases. The CDR3 spells CASSVSLGDMEAFF. The DNA of the CDR3 is TGTGCCAGCAGTGTTTCCCTTGGTGATATGGAAGCTTTCTTT.

This clonotype came up once. An end of the junction differs from the germline gene, which may be a read error. The chain joins TRBV5-1 to TRBJ1-3; perhaps TRBD1 as D (5 bases). Per germline, CDR1 SGHRS and CDR2 YFSETQ. The CDR3 extends over 17 amino acids. The CDR3 loop reads CASSQERGPYSGNTIYF. For the CDR3, the DNA is TGTGCCAGCAGCCAAGAGAGGGGACCCTACTCTGGAAACACCATATATTTT.

This clonotype was seen only once. With a much larger clone just one base away, this may be a read error. This sequence joins TRBV5-6 and TRBJ1-1, with unresolved D. Germline V gives CDR1 SGHDT, CDR2 YYEEEE. Trimming shortened V by 4 bases and J by 3 bases, and 13 bases separated the two germline ends. The CDR3 sequence is 14 residues long. CDR3 sequence (DNA): TGTGCCAGCAGCAACTTACACGGGGACACTGAAGCTTTCTTT. Encoded protein: CASSNLHGDTEAFF.

This clonotype was counted at least ten times. This chain links TRBV6-5 with TRBJ2-7; 10 bases line up with TRBD1. Trimming removed 4 bases from V and 1 base from J; junction bases left unmatched: 1. The CDR3 runs 14 residues. The germline V gene encodes CDR1 MNHEY and CDR2 SVGAGI. The CDR3 here is CASSWGQGSYEQYF. Here the CDR3 DNA reads TGTGCCAGCAGTTGGGGACAGGGGTCCTACGAGCAGTACTTC.

In the case of this clonotype: A much larger clonotype is one base distant, so this may be a read error. The chain joins TRBV5-1 to TRBJ2-2; 7 positions agree with TRBD1. Trimming cost V 4 bases and J 6 bases; bases outside gene matches: 12. Per the germline V gene, CDR1 is SGHRS and CDR2 is YFSETQ. The CDR3 is 16 amino acids. CDR3 loop: CASSATPGTAAGELFF. The CDR3 DNA reads as TGCGCCAGCAGCGCAACCCCCGGGACAGCCGCCGGGGAGCTGTTTTTT.

This clonotype was observed a single time. Lacking the conserved final phenylalanine or tryptophan, this CDR3 likely reflects a read error. V is TRBV7-4 and J is TRBJ2-7; 14 bases fit TRBD2. This CDR3 contains 15 residues. V trimming: 5 bases; J trimming: 9 bases; junction bases outside the gene matches: 9. CDR1 and CDR2 from the germline V gene are SGHVT and SQSDAQ. The CDR3 loop reads CASSQGLAGGNGQYL. The CDR3 DNA reads TGTGCCAGCAGCCAAGGACTAGCGGGAGGTAACGGGCAGTACCTC.

This clonotype was found many times. This chain joins TRBV7-2 and TRBJ2-7, with D unclear. CDR1 and CDR2 from the germline V gene are SGHTA and FQGNSA. The CDR3 contains 16 residues. Trimming shortened V by 1 base and J by 3 bases, and 16 bases separated the two germline ends. Here the CDR3 reads CASSLVGQADFYEQYF. CDR3 nucleotides: TGTGCCAGCAGCTTAGTAGGGCAGGCAGACTTCTACGAGCAGTACTTC.

This clonotype was recorded at least ten times. The chain employs TRBV2 and TRBJ2-5; D uncertain. In germline, CDR1 is SNHLY, CDR2 FYNNEI. The CDR3 totals 14 residues. V was shortened by 6 bases and J by 1 base, with 12 bases between the two germline ends. The CDR3 nucleotides are TGTGCCAGCAGCGCCTCGAGGACCCAAGAGACCCAGTACTTC. Its protein product is CASSASRTQETQYF.

In regard to this clonotype: A much larger clonotype is one base distant, so this may be a read error. This sequence joins TRBV11-2 and TRBJ2-7; 8 bases map to TRBD2. Germline V CDR1 and CDR2: SGHAT, FQNNGV. The CDR3 has 13 amino acids. This chain's CDR3 is CARSFDPGGEQYF. Here the CDR3 DNA reads TGTGCCCGCAGCTTTGACCCGGGGGGGGAGCAGTACTTC. Full variable domain (remainder filled in from reference TRBV11-2 and TRBJ2-7): EAGVAQSPRYKIIEKRQSVAFWCNPISGHATLYWYQQILGQGPKLLIQFQNNGVVDDSQLPKDRFSAERLKGVDSTLKIQPAKLEDSAVYLCARSFDPGGEQYFGPGTRLTVT.

The genes are TRBV29-1 and TRBJ1-2; D ambiguous. Germline V gene data show CDR1 as SQVTM and CDR2 as ANQGSEA. The CDR3 length is 10 residues. Between the trimmed V and J ends, which lost 8 bases and 7 bases, there was a span of 11 bases. CDR3 DNA sequence: TGCAGCTTAGATGCCCTTGGCTACACCTTC. It is translated as CSLDALGYTF.

This clonotype was observed a few times. V gene TRBV7-9 combines with J gene TRBJ2-1; unclear D gene. Per germline, CDR1 SEHNR and CDR2 FQNEAQ (reference sequence). V dropped 3 bases and J dropped 5 bases, with 5 bases sitting between them. This CDR3 has 12 residues. The CDR3 DNA reads TGTGCCAGCAGCTTTGGGGACAATGAGCAGTTCTTC. It specifies CASSFGDNEQFF.

For this clonotype: A read error is possible here, since a much larger clone lies one base away. Because the CDR3 is missing its conserved closing phenylalanine or tryptophan, this is likely a read error. The V gene is TRBV6-1, the J gene TRBJ1-2, with D tentatively TRBD1 (6 bases). V shed 6 bases and J shed 1 base, with 15 bases lying between them. From germline, CDR1 is MNHNS and CDR2 SASEGT. The CDR3 sequence is 15 residues long. In DNA form, the CDR3 reads TGTGCCAGCAGGGAGGGGGGATCCAATAACTATGGCTACACCTCC. Encoded protein: CASREGGSNNYGYTS.

This clonotype has only a few counts. The chain joins TRBV6-2 or TRBV6-3 to TRBJ2-5; D not certain. Germline CDR1 reads MNHEY; CDR2 reads SVGEGT. The CDR3 runs 14 residues. Trimming removed 4 bases at V and 2 bases at J, with 11 bases between. CDR3 bases: TGTGCCAGCAGTTTCCTTCGGGCACAAGAGACCCAGTACTTC. This codes for CASSFLRAQETQYF.

The V and J genes are TRBV10-3 and TRBJ2-7; D is uncertain. TRBJ2-1 explains the end of the DNA better; the J call may be wrong. Per germline, CDR1 ENHRY and CDR2 SYGVKD. The CDR3 extends over 15 amino acids. The CDR3 loop reads CAISESGIFGNEQFF. In DNA form, the CDR3 reads TGTGCCATCAGTGAGTCGGGGATCTTCGGCAATGAGCAGTTCTTC.

The chain joins TRBV6-5 to TRBJ2-7; 9 nucleotides align to TRBD1. Germline V gene lookup returns CDR1 MNHEY and CDR2 SVGAGI. The CDR3 contains 16 residues. V shed 4 bases and J 6 bases; nucleotides not matched to a gene: 13. CDR3 residues: CASSFYGTGNNGEQYF. In nucleotides, the CDR3 is TGTGCCAGCAGTTTCTATGGGACAGGGAATAACGGCGAGCAGTACTTC.

This clonotype was picked up many times. The chain employs TRBV5-1 and TRBJ1-3; 8 bases map to TRBD1. Unmatched junction bases numbered 5, after V lost 1 base and J lost 5 bases. The germline V gene encodes CDR1 SGHRS and CDR2 YFSETQ. CDR3 length: 15 residues. For the CDR3, the DNA is TGCGCCAGCAGCTTGCCCGGGACAGGCAGAAACACCATATATTTT. This encodes CASSLPGTGRNTIYF. Variable domain in full (rest from reference TRBV5-1 and TRBJ1-3): KAGVTQTPRYLIKTRGQQVTLSCSPISGHRSVSWYQQTPGQGLQFLFEYFSETQRNKGNFPGRFSGRQFSNSRSEMNVSTLELGDSALYLCASSLPGTGRNTIYFGEGSWLTVV.

Many counts were recorded for this clonotype. The chain is built from TRBV5-4 and TRBJ2-5; D may be TRBD1 (5 bases). The V gene's germline CDR1 is SGHNT and CDR2 YYREEE (reference sequence). Trimming removed 0 bases at V and 5 bases at J, with 17 bases between. The CDR3 is 16 residues long. The CDR3 is CASSLAVLGRGETQYF. Written as DNA, the CDR3 is TGTGCCAGCAGCTTGGCGGTTTTAGGAAGGGGCGAGACCCAGTACTTC.

The chain employs TRBV20-1 and TRBJ2-7; possibly TRBD1 for D (6 bases). This CDR3 is 13 amino acids long. Germline loops: CDR1 DFQATT, CDR2 SNEGSKA (reference sequence). Between the trimmed V and J ends, which lost 0 bases and 2 bases, there was a span of 8 bases. The CDR3 is CSARDQGPYEQYF. DNA of the CDR3: TGCAGTGCTAGAGATCAGGGGCCCTACGAGCAGTACTTC.

This clonotype was seen repeatedly, ten times or more. The J gene is TRBJ2-7, the V gene TRBV29-1; no firm D call. CDR1 is SQVTM and CDR2 is ANQGSEA in the germline V gene. This CDR3 is 12 amino acids long. Trimming took off 4 bases at V and 3 bases at J, with 10 bases between the two ends. In DNA form, the CDR3 reads TGCAGCGTTGGGGCAACGAACTACGAGCAGTACTTC. Amino acid sequence: CSVGATNYEQYF.

This rearrangement joins TRBV20-1 to TRBJ2-7, with D possibly matching TRBD2 (6 bases). Deletions cut 3 bases from V and 7 bases from J, with 22 bases between. Germline V gene lookup returns CDR1 DFQATT and CDR2 SNEGSKA (reference sequence). The CDR3 totals 15 residues. Here the CDR3 reads CSASRDSSSYNEQYF. CDR3 in DNA: TGCAGTGCTAGTAGGGACTCGAGCTCCTACAATGAGCAGTACTTC.

This clonotype was seen ten or more times. CDR3 sequence reads: CSARDRGQGHEKLFF. As DNA, the CDR3 is TGCAGTGCTAGAGATAGAGGACAGGGCCATGAAAAACTGTTTTTT. The chain combines TRBV20-1 with TRBJ1-4, with 8 bases fitting TRBD1. The CDR3 is 15 amino acids. The V gene's germline CDR1 is DFQATT and CDR2 SNEGSKA (reference sequence). Trimming cost V 0 bases and J 6 bases; bases outside gene matches: 6.

At least ten counts were recorded for this clonotype. The rearrangement uses TRBV19 and TRBJ1-5; possibly TRBD1 for D (5 bases). Trimming cost V 4 bases and J 0 bases, with 7 bases left between them. This CDR3 is built from 14 residues. CDR1 is LNHDA, CDR2 SQIVND, per germline (reference sequence). The CDR3 bases are TGTGCCAGTAGTACTACAGGTAGCAATCAGCCCCAGCATTTT. Translation: CASSTTGSNQPQHF.

The chain employs TRBV27 and TRBJ2-7; TRBD1 matches 10 bases. The CDR3 is made up of 16 amino acids. Trimming cost V 6 bases and J 2 bases; bases outside gene matches: 10. Germline CDR1 and CDR2: MNHEY and SMNVEV (reference sequence). In DNA, the CDR3 is TGTGCCAGCAGCCCGTGGCCCGGGACAGGGGCCTACGAGCAGTACTTC. Its protein product is CASSPWPGTGAYEQYF.

The V call is TRBV7-2, the J call TRBJ2-5; 9 bases fit TRBD1. The CDR3 consists of 16 residues. J lost 2 bases, V lost 5 bases, and 9 bases had no gene match. Germline CDR1 SGHTA, CDR2 FQGNSA. CDR3 sequence (DNA): TGTGCCAGCAGCCCTCCGGGGACAGGGATGCAAGAGACCCAGTACTTC. Residues: CASSPPGTGMQETQYF.

This clonotype has at least ten counts. The chain joins TRBV7-8 to TRBJ2-2, with D possibly being TRBD2 (5 bases). The length of the CDR3 is 14 residues. V was cut by 5 bases and J by 4 bases, with 11 bases left in between. From germline, CDR1 is SGHVS and CDR2 FQNEAQ. The CDR3 nucleotides read TGTGCCAGCAGCCCGTTGGGGAGCACCGGGGAGCTGTTTTTT. Protein sequence: CASSPLGSTGELFF.

This clonotype was counted many times. The genes are TRBV2 and TRBJ2-5, with 7 bases identical to TRBD1. Germline loops: CDR1 SNHLY, CDR2 FYNNEI. The CDR3 has 13 residues. V lost 5 bases and J lost 2; bases outside the gene matches: 2. The CDR3 loop reads CASSLDRQETQYF. As DNA, the CDR3 is TGTGCCAGCAGTTTGGACAGGCAAGAGACCCAGTACTTC.